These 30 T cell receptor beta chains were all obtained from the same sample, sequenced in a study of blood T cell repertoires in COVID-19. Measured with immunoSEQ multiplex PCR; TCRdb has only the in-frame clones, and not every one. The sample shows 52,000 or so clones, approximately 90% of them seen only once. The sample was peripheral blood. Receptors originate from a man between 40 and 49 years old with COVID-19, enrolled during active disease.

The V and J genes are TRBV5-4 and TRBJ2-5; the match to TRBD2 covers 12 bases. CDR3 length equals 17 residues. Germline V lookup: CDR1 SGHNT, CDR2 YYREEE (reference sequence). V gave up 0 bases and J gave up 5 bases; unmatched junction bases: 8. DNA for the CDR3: TGTGCCAGCAGCTTGGACCTAGCGGGAGGGATTAAGGAGACCCAGTACTTC. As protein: CASSLDLAGGIKETQYF.

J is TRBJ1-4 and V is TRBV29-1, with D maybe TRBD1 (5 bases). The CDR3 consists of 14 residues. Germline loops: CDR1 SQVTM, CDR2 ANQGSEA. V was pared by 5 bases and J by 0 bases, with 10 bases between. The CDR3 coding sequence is TGCAGCGTTCCAGAAGGGGCAACTAATGAAAAACTGTTTTTT. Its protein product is CSVPEGATNEKLFF.

CDR3 coding DNA: TGTGCCAGCAGCCATTGGGGGGATGAGCAGTTCTTC. It codes for CASSHWGDEQFF. The chain recombines TRBV12-3 or TRBV12-4 with TRBJ2-1; D possibly corresponds to TRBD2 (6 bases). V was clipped by 6 bases and J by 8 bases, with 11 bases between them. This CDR3 spans 12 amino acids.

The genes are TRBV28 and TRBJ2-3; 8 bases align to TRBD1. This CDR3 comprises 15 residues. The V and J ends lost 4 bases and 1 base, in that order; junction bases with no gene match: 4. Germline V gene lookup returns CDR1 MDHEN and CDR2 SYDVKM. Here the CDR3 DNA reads TGTGCCAGCAGTTCGCTGACAGGGGGCACAGATACGCAGTATTTT. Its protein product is CASSSLTGGTDTQYF.

The CDR3 DNA reads TGTGCCTGGAGTCCCCTCAGGGAGGTGAGCTATGGCTACACCTTC. Translating it yields CAWSPLREVSYGYTF. The rearrangement links TRBV30 to TRBJ1-2; D is possibly TRBD1 (5 bases). CDR1 and CDR2 (germline): GTSNPN, SVGIG (reference sequence). The V gene lost 2 bases and the J gene lost 4 bases, with 17 bases spanning the gap. The CDR3 length is 15 residues.

The CDR3 nucleotides are TGTGCCTGGAACCAGGGGAGCCCCAATCAGCCCCAGCATTTT. Translated: CAWNQGSPNQPQHF. This chain links TRBV30 with TRBJ1-5, with D perhaps TRBD1 (6 bases). V was pared by 4 bases and J by 3 bases, with 13 bases between. Per the germline V gene, CDR1 is GTSNPN and CDR2 is SVGIG (reference sequence). The CDR3 extends over 14 amino acids.

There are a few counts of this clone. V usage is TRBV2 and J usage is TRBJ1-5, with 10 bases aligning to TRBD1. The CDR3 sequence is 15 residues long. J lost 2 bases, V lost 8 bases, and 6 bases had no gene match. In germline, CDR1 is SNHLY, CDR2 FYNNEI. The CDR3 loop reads CASRDRGIGNQPQHF. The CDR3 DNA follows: TGTGCCAGCCGGGACAGGGGAATCGGCAATCAGCCCCAGCATTTT.

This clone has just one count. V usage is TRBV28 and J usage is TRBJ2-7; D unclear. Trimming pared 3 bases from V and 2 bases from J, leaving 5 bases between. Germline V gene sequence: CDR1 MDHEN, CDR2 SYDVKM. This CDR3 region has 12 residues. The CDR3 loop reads CASSFLPYEQYF. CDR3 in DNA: TGTGCCAGCAGTTTTCTTCCCTACGAGCAGTACTTC.

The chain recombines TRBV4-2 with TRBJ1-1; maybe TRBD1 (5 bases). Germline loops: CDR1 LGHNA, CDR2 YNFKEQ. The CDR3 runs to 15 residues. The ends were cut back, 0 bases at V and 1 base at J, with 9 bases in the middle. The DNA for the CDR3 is TGTGCCAGCAGCCAAGATCAGGGCAAGAACACTGAAGCTTTCTTT. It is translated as CASSQDQGKNTEAFF.

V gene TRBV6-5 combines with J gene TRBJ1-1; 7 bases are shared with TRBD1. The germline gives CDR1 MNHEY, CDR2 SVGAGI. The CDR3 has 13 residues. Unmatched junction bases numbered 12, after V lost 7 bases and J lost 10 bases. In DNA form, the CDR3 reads TGTGCCAGCAAGACACCGGAGGGGGCTGGAGCTTTCTTT. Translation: CASKTPEGAGAFF.

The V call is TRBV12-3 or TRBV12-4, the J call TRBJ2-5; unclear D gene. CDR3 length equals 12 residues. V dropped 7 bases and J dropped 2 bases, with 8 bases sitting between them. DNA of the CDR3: TGTGCCAGCATGAGCACTCAAGAGACCCAGTACTTC. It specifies CASMSTQETQYF.

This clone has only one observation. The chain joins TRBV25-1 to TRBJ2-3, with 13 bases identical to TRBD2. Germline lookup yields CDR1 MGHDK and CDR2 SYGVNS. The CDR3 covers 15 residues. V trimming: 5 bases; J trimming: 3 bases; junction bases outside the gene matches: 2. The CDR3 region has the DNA TGTGCCAGCAGTCCGACTAGCGGGAGGACAGATACGCAGTATTTT. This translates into CASSPTSGRTDTQYF.

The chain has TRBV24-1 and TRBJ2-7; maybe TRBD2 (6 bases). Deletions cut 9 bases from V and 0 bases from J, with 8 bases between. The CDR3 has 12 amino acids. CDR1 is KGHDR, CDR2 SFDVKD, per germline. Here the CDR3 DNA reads TGTGCCACCTCCGGGAGCTCCTACGAGCAGTACTTC. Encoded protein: CATSGSSYEQYF.

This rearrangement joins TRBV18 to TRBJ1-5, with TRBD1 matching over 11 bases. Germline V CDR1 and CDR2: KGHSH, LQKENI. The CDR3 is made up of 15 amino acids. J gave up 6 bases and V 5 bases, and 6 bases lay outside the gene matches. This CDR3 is CASSSSGQGAQPQHF. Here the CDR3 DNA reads TGTGCCAGCTCATCATCAGGACAGGGGGCTCAGCCCCAGCATTTT.

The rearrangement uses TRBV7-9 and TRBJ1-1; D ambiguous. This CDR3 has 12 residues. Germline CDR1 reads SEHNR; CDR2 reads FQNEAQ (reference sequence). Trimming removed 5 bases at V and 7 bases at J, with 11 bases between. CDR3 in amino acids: CASSRRAVEAFF. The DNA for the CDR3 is TGTGCCAGCAGCCGGAGGGCCGTTGAAGCTTTCTTT.

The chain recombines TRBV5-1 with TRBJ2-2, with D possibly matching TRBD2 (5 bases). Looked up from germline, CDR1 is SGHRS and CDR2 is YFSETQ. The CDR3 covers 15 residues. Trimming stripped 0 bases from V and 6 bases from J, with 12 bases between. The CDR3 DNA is TGCGCCAGCAGCTTGGGAGTGGGAGCCGCCGGGGAGCTGTTTTTT. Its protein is CASSLGVGAAGELFF.

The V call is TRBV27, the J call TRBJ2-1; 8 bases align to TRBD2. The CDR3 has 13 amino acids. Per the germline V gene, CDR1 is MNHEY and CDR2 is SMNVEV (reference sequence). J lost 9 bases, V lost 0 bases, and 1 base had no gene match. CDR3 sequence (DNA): TGTGCCAGCAGTTTATCCAGCGGGAGTGAGCAGTTCTTC. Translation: CASSLSSGSEQFF.

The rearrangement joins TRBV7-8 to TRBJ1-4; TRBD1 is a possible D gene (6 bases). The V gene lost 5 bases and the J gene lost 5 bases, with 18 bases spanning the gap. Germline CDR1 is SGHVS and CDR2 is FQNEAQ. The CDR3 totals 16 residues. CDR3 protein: CASSARVQGPNEKLFF. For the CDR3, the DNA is TGTGCCAGCAGCGCACGAGTACAGGGCCCGAATGAAAAACTGTTTTTT.

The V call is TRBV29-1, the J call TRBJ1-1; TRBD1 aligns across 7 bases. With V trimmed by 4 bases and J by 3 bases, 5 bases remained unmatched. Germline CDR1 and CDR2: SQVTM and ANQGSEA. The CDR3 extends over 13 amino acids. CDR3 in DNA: TGCAGCGTTGGTGCAGGGGGGTACACTGAAGCTTTCTTT. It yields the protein CSVGAGGYTEAFF.

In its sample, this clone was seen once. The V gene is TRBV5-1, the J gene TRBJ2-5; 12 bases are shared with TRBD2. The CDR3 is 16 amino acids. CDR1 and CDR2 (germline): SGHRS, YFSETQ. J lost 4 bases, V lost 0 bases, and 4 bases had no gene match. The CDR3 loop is CASSLGLAGVRETQYF. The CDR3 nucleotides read TGCGCCAGCAGCTTGGGACTAGCGGGAGTGCGAGAGACCCAGTACTTC.

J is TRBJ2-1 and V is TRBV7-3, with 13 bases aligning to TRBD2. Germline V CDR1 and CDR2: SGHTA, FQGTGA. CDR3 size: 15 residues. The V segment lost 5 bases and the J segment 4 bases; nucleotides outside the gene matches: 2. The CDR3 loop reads CASSRLAGGYNEQFF. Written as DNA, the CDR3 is TGTGCCAGCAGCCGACTAGCGGGAGGTTACAATGAGCAGTTCTTC.

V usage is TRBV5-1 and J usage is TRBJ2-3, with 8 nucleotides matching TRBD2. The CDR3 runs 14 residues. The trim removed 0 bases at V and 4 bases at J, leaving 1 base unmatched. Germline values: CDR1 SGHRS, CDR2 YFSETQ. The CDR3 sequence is CASSLAGGPDTQYF. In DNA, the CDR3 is TGCGCCAGCAGCTTGGCGGGGGGGCCAGATACGCAGTATTTT.

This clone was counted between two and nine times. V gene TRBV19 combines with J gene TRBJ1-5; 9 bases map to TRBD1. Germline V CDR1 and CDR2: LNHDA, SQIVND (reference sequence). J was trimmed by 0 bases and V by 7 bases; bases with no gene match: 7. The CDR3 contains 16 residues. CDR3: CASTPTGGASNQPQHF. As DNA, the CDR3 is TGTGCCAGTACTCCGACAGGGGGAGCTAGCAATCAGCCCCAGCATTTT.

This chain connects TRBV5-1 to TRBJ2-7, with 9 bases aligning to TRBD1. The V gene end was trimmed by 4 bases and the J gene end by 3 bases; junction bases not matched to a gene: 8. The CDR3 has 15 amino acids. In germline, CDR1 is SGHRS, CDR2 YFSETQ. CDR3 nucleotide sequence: TGCGCCAGCAGCCCTGGGGGGACAGGGCACTACGAGCAGTACTTC. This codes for CASSPGGTGHYEQYF.

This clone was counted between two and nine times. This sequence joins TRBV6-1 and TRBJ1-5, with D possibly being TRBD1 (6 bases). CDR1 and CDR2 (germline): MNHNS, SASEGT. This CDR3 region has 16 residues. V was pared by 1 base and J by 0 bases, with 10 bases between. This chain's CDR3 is CASSEEGEFSNQPQHF. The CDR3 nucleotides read TGTGCCAGCAGTGAAGAGGGGGAGTTTAGCAATCAGCCCCAGCATTTT.

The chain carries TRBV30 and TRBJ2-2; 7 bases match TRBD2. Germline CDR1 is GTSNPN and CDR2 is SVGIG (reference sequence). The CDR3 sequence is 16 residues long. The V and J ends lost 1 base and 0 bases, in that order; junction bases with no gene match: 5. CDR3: CAWSGVAGANTGELFF. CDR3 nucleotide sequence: TGTGCCTGGAGTGGAGTAGCGGGCGCGAACACCGGGGAGCTGTTTTTT.

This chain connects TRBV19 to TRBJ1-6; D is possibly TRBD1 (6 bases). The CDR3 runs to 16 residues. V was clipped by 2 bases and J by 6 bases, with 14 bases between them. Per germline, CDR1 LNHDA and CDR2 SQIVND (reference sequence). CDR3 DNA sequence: TGTGCCAGTAGTATATCATCAGGGGCAACTAATTCACCCCTCCACTTT. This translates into CASSISSGATNSPLHF.

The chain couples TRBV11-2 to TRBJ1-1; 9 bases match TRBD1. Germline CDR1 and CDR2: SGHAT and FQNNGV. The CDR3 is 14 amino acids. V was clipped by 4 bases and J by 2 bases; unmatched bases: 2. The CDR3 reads CASSWGQGNTEAFF. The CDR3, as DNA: TGTGCCAGCAGCTGGGGACAGGGAAACACTGAAGCTTTCTTT. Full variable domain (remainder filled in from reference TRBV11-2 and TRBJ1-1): EAGVAQSPRYKIIEKRQSVAFWCNPISGHATLYWYQQILGQGPKLLIQFQNNGVVDDSQLPKDRFSAERLKGVDSTLKIQPAKLEDSAVYLCASSWGQGNTEAFFGQGTRLTVV.

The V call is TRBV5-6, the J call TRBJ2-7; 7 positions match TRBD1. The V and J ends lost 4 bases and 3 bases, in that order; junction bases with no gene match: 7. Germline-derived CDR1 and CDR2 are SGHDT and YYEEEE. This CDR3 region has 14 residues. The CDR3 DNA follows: TGTGCCAGCAGCCCCGGGACAGCAAACTACGAGCAGTACTTC. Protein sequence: CASSPGTANYEQYF.

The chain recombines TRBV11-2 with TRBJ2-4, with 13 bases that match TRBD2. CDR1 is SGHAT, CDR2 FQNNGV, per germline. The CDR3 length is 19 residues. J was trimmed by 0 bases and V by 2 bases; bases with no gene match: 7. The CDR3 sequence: CASSLTGTSGTVAKNIQYF. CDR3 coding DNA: TGTGCCAGCAGCTTAACCGGGACTAGCGGGACCGTAGCCAAAAACATTCAGTACTTC.